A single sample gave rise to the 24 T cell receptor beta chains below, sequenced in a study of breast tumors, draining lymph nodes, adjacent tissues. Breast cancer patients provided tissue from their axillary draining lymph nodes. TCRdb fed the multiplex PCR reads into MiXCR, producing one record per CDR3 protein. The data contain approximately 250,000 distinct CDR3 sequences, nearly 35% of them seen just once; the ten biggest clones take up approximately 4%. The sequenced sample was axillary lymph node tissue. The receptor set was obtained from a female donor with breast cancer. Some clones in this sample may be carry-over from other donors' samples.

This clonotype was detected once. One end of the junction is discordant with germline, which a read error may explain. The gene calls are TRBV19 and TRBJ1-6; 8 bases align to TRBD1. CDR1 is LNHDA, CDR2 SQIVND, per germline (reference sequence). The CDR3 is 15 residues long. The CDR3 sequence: CASSSHRGGDSSLHF. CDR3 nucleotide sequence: TGTGCCAGTAGTTCGCACAGGGGGGGGGATTCATCCCTCCACTTT. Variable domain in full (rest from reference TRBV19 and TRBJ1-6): DGGITQSPKYLFRKEGQNVTLSCEQNLNHDAMYWYRQDPGQGLRLIYYSQIVNDFQKGDIAEGYSVSREKKESFPLTVTSAQKNPTAFYLCASSSHRGGDSSLHFGNGTRLTVT.

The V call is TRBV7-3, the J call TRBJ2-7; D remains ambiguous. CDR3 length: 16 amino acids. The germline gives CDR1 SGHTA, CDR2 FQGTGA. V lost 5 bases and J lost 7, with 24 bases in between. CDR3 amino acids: CASSLNALSNTGEQYF. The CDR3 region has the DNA TGTGCCAGCAGCCTTAACGCTCTATCGAACACCGGGGAGCAGTACTTC.

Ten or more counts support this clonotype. The CDR3 is CASSRDRGPGNTIYF. CDR3 bases: TGTGCCAGCAGTCGAGACAGGGGGCCTGGAAACACCATATATTTT. This chain uses TRBV7-9 with TRBJ1-3, with 10 bases fitting TRBD1. Germline values: CDR1 SEHNR, CDR2 FQNEAQ (reference sequence). Germline trimming cut 6 bases from V and 2 bases from J; bases unmatched to any gene: 4. This CDR3 comprises 15 residues. The entire variable domain, with the rest obtained from reference TRBV7-9 and TRBJ1-3, is as follows: DTGVSQNPRHKITKRGQNVTFRCDPISEHNRLYWYRQTLGQGPEFLTYFQNEAQLEKSRLLSDRFSAERPKGSFSTLEIQRTEQGDSAMYLCASSRDRGPGNTIYFGEGSWLTVV.

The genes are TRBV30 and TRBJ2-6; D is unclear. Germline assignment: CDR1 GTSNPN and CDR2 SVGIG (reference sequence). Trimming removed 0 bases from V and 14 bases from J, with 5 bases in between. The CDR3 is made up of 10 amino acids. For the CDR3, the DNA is TGTGCCTGGAGTGTAGACATCCTGACTTTC. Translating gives CAWSVDILTF.

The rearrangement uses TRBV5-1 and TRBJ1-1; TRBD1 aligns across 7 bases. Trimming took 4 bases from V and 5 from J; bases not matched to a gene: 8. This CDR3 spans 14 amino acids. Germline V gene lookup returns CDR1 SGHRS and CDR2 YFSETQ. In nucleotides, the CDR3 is TGCGCCAGCAGCGTAGGTCACAGGGGAACTGAAGCTTTCTTT. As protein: CASSVGHRGTEAFF. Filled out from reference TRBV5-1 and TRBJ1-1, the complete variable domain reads KAGVTQTPRYLIKTRGQQVTLSCSPISGHRSVSWYQQTPGQGLQFLFEYFSETQRNKGNFPGRFSGRQFSNSRSEMNVSTLELGDSALYLCASSVGHRGTEAFFGQGTRLTVV.

CDR3 DNA sequence: TGTGCCACCAGCAGTGCTGGTCGTGGGGACTTCCAAGAGACCCAGTACTTC. Translating gives CATSSAGRGDFQETQYF. The rearrangement joins TRBV15 to TRBJ2-5, with D possibly TRBD2 on 6 matching bases. Germline CDR1 LNHNV, CDR2 YYDKDF (reference sequence). V dropped 3 bases and J dropped 1 base, with 18 bases sitting between them. The CDR3 consists of 17 residues.

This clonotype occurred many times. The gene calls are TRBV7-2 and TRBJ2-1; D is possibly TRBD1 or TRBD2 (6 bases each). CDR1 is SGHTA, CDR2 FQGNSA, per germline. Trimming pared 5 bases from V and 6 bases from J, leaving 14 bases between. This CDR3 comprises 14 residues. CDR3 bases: TGTGCCAGCAGCCAGACCAGGGGAGGCAATGAGCAGTTCTTC. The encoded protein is CASSQTRGGNEQFF.

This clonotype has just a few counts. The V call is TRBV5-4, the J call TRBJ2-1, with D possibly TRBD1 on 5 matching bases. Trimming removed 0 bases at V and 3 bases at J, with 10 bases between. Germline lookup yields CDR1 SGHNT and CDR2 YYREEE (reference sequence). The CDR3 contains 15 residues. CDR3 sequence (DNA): TGTGCCAGCAGCTTGGGCAGGGCGTTCTACAATGAGCAGTTCTTC. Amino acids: CASSLGRAFYNEQFF.

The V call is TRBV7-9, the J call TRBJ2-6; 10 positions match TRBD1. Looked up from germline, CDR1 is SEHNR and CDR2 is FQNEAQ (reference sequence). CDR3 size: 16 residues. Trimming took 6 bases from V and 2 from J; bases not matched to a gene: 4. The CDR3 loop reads CASRRGQGTGANVLTF. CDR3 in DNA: TGTGCCAGCAGAAGGGGACAGGGGACTGGGGCCAACGTCCTGACTTTC.

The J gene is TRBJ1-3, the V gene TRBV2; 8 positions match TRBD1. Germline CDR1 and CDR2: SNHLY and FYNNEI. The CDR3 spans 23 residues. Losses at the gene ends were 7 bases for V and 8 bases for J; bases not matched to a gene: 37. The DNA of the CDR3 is TGTGCCAGCATTCCACCGGGACAGGAGTCCGCTGCTACGTGGGTCCTCTATGGCTACACCATATATTTT. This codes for CASIPPGQESAATWVLYGYTIYF.

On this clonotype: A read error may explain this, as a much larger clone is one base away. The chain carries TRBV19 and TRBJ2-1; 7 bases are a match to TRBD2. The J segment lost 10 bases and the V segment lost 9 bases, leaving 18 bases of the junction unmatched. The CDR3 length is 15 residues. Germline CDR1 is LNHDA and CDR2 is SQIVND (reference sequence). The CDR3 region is CASTTGGRVQREQFF. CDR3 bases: TGTGCCAGCACTACTGGCGGGAGAGTACAAAGAGAGCAGTTCTTC.

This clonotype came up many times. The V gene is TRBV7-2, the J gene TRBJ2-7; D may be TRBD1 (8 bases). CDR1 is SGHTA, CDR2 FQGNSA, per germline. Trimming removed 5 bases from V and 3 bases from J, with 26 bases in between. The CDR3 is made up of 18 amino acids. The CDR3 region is CASSPGGFTGGGGYEQYF. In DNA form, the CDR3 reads TGTGCCAGCAGCCCAGGGGGCTTTACGGGGGGCGGGGGCTACGAGCAGTACTTC.

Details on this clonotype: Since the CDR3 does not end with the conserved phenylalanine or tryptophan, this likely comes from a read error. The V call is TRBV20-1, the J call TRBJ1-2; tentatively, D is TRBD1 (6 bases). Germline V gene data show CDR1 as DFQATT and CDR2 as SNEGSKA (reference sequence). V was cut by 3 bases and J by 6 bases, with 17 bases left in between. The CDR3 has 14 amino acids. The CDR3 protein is CSASGGGLGHGYTV. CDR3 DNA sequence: TGCAGTGCTAGTGGTGGGGGGCTGGGCCATGGCTACACCGTC.

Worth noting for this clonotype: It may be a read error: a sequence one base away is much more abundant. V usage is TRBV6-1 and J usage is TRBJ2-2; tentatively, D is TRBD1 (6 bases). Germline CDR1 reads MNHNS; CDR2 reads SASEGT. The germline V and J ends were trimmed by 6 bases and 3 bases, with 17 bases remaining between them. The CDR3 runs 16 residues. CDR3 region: CASRSQGRAYTGELFF. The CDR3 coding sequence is TGTGCCAGCAGATCACAGGGCAGGGCGTACACCGGGGAGCTGTTTTTT.

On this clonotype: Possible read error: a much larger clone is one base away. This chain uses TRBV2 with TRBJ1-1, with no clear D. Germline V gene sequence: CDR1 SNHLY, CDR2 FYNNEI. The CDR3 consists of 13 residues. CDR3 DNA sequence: TGTGCCAGCTGCTTCTCTACGGGCACTGAAGCTATCTTT. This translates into CASCFSTGTEAIF.

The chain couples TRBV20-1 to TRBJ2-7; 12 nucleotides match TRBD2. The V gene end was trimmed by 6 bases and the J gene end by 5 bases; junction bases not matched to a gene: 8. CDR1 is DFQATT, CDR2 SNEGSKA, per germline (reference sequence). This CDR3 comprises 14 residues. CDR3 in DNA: TGCAGTGCCAGCCCGGGACTAGCGGGCAACGAGCAGTACTTC. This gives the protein CSASPGLAGNEQYF.

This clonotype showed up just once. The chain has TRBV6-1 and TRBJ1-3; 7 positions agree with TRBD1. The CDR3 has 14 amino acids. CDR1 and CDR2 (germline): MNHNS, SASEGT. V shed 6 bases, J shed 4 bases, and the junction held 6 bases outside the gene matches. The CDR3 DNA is TGTGCCAGCAGGACAGGGACGGGGGGAAACACCATATATTTT. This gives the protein CASRTGTGGNTIYF.

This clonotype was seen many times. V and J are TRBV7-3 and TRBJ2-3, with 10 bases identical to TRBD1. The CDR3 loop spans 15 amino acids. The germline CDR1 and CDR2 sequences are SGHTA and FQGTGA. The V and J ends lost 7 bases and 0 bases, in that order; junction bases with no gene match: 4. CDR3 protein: CASTGTGASTDTQYF. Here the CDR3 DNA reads TGTGCCAGCACCGGGACAGGGGCGAGCACAGATACGCAGTATTTT.

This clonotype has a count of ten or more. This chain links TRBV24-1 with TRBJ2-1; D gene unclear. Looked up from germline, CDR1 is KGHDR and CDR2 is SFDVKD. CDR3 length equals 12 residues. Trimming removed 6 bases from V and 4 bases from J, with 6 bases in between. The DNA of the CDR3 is TGTGCCACCAGTTTAGGATACAATGAGCAGTTCTTC. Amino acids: CATSLGYNEQFF.

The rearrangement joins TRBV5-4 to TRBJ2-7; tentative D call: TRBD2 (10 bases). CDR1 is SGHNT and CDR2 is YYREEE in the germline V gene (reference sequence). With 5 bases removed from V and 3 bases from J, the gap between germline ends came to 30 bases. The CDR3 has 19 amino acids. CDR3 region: CASRPGTGYGLAGGYEQYF. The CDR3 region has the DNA TGTGCCAGCAGACCCGGGACAGGGTACGGGTTAGCGGGAGGCTACGAGCAGTACTTC.

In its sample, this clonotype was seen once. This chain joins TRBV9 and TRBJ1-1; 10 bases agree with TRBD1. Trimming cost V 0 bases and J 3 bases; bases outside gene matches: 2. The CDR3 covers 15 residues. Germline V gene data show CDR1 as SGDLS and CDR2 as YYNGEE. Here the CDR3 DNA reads TGTGCCAGCAGCGTAGTGGGGACAGGGGACACTGAAGCTTTCTTT. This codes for CASSVVGTGDTEAFF.

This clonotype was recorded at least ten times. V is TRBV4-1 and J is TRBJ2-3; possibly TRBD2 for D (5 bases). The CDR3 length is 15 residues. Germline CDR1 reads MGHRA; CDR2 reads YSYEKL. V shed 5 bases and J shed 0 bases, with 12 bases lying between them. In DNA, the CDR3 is TGCGCCAGCAGCGGACTTAGTAGGAGCACAGATACGCAGTATTTT. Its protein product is CASSGLSRSTDTQYF.

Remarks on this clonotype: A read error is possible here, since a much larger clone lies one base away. The CDR3 coding sequence is TGTGCCAGCAGCACACAGGGTAGCGGGAGGAAAAACGAGCAGTACTTC. Its protein product is CASSTQGSGRKNEQYF. The chain has TRBV7-8 and TRBJ2-7; 10 nucleotides match TRBD2. Germline-derived CDR1 and CDR2 are SGHVS and FQNEAQ. J gave up 5 bases and V 5 bases, and 12 bases lay outside the gene matches. The CDR3 contains 16 residues.

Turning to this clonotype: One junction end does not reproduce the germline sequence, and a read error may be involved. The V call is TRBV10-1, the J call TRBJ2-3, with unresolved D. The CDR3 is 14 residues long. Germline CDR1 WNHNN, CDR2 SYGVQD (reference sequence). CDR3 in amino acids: CASSDELSTDTRYF. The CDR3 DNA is TGCGCCAGCAGTGATGAGCTTAGCACAGATACGCGGTATTTT.